These T cell receptor beta chains were read from a single sample in a study of blood T cells in healthy people across ages. TCRdb processed the 5' RACE reads anew with MiXCR; each CDR3 protein has one entry. The data show about 800,000 distinct CDR3 sequences, roughly 60% seen once. Source material: blood. Receptors were obtained from a man aged 25-45 years in good health. Each CDR3 is given with its conserved first and last residue. The D gene is left open where the match is weak. Not all rows give a size; the values are once, few, many and, for expanded clones, a class.

d_call: TRBD1
j_call: TRBJ1-1
cdr3_length: 14
clone_size: NA
v_call: TRBV6-5
cdr3_aa: CASSAGQTRTEAFF
cdr3_nt: TGTGCCAGCAGTGCGGGACAGACACGCACTGAAGCTTTCTTT

d_call: NA
j_call: TRBJ2-3
cdr3_length: 14
clone_size: NA
v_call: TRBV7-3
cdr3_aa: CASSSGSDREAQYF
cdr3_nt: TGTGCCAGCAGCTCCGGGTCTGACAGGGAGGCGCAGTATTTT

d_call: NA
j_call: TRBJ1-1
cdr3_length: 14
clone_size: NA
v_call: TRBV2
cdr3_aa: CASTYRNLNTEAFF
cdr3_nt: TGTGCCAGCACCTATAGAAACTTAAACACTGAAGCTTTCTTT

d_call: TRBD1
j_call: TRBJ2-5
cdr3_length: 13
clone_size: few
v_call: TRBV10-3
cdr3_aa: CAIRGQTQETQYF
cdr3_nt: TGTGCCATCAGGGGACAGACACAAGAGACCCAGTACTTC

d_call: TRBD2
j_call: TRBJ2-1
cdr3_length: 22
clone_size: NA
v_call: TRBV5-1
cdr3_aa: CASAFRRHGLLNPTSGRNEQFF
cdr3_nt: TGTGCCAGCGCGTTTAGGCGACACGGGTTATTGAATCCGACTAGCGGGAGAAATGAGCAGTTCTTC

d_call: NA
j_call: TRBJ2-5
cdr3_length: 13
clone_size: NA
v_call: TRBV2
cdr3_aa: CASSVEGAGSQYF
cdr3_nt: TGTGCCAGCAGTGTCGAGGGGGCGGGATCCCAGTACTTC

d_call: NA
j_call: TRBJ1-1
cdr3_length: 15
clone_size: NA
v_call: TRBV20-1
cdr3_aa: CSARAAGNLNTEAFF
cdr3_nt: TGCAGTGCTAGGGCAGCCGGGAATTTGAACACTGAAGCTTTCTTT

d_call: TRBD1
j_call: TRBJ2-4
cdr3_length: 16
clone_size: NA
v_call: TRBV27
cdr3_aa: CASRRQGSTVLQGQYF
cdr3_nt: TGTGCCAGCAGGAGACAGGGAAGCACAGTTCTGCAGGGGCAGTACTTC

d_call: TRBD2
j_call: TRBJ2-5
cdr3_length: 16
clone_size: few
v_call: TRBV6-1
cdr3_aa: CASSASVGSGDETQYF
cdr3_nt: TGTGCCAGCAGTGCGAGCGTTGGTAGCGGGGATGAGACCCAGTACTTC

d_call: NA
j_call: TRBJ2-3
cdr3_length: 14
clone_size: few
v_call: TRBV15
cdr3_aa: CATGGVGRTDTQYF
cdr3_nt: TGTGCCACCGGCGGAGTAGGCCGCACAGATACGCAGTATTTT

d_call: NA
j_call: TRBJ2-1
cdr3_length: 13
clone_size: once
v_call: TRBV27
cdr3_aa: CASSGETGNEQFF
cdr3_nt: TGTGCCAGCAGTGGAGAGACGGGCAATGAGCAGTTCTTC

d_call: NA
j_call: TRBJ2-1
cdr3_length: 15
clone_size: few
v_call: TRBV4-2
cdr3_aa: CASSPETGVSHEQFF
cdr3_nt: TGTGCCAGCAGCCCCGAAACGGGGGTTAGTCATGAGCAGTTCTTC

d_call: NA
j_call: TRBJ2-3
cdr3_length: 16
clone_size: few
v_call: TRBV29-1
cdr3_aa: CSATPYSPLGTDTQYF
cdr3_nt: TGCAGCGCCACCCCCTACAGTCCTTTAGGCACAGATACGCAGTATTTT

d_call: NA
j_call: TRBJ2-7
cdr3_length: 16
clone_size: once
v_call: TRBV10-2
cdr3_aa: CASRTNTGSKGYEQYF
cdr3_nt: TGCGCCAGCAGGACAAATACAGGGTCAAAGGGCTACGAGCAGTACTTC

d_call: NA
j_call: TRBJ1-2
cdr3_length: 10
clone_size: NA
v_call: TRBV9
cdr3_aa: CASEPYGYTF
cdr3_nt: TGTGCCAGCGAGCCATATGGCTACACCTTC

d_call: NA
j_call: TRBJ2-1
cdr3_length: 16
clone_size: NA
v_call: TRBV20-1
cdr3_aa: CSAPDGGYRSYNEQFF
cdr3_nt: TGCAGTGCCCCTGACGGAGGCTATCGCTCCTACAATGAGCAGTTCTTC

d_call: NA
j_call: TRBJ2-1
cdr3_length: 14
clone_size: few
v_call: TRBV24-1
cdr3_aa: CATGAGIGTNEQFF
cdr3_nt: TGTGCCACAGGGGCAGGCATAGGGACCAATGAGCAGTTCTTC

d_call: NA
j_call: TRBJ2-1
cdr3_length: 14
clone_size: NA
v_call: TRBV20-1
cdr3_aa: CSAPYAGLHSEQFF
cdr3_nt: TGCAGTGCTCCTTATGCGGGACTGCACAGTGAGCAGTTCTTC

d_call: TRBD2
j_call: TRBJ2-7
cdr3_length: 15
clone_size: NA
v_call: TRBV20-1
cdr3_aa: CSARGTSGPSNEQYF
cdr3_nt: TGCAGTGCTAGAGGGACTAGCGGCCCTTCCAATGAGCAGTACTTC

d_call: NA
j_call: TRBJ1-1
cdr3_length: 14
clone_size: NA
v_call: TRBV7-9
cdr3_aa: CASSLEGPGTEAFF
cdr3_nt: TGTGCCAGCAGCTTAGAAGGTCCCGGGACTGAAGCTTTCTTT

d_call: NA
j_call: TRBJ2-5
cdr3_length: 14
clone_size: NA
v_call: TRBV6-2/TRBV6-3
cdr3_aa: CASGEGVVQETQYF
cdr3_nt: TGTGCCAGCGGAGAAGGTGTAGTCCAAGAGACCCAGTACTTC

d_call: NA
j_call: TRBJ2-1
cdr3_length: 16
clone_size: NA
v_call: TRBV14
cdr3_aa: CASSPGWTGGVGEQFF
cdr3_nt: TGTGCCAGCAGCCCGGGCTGGACCGGAGGTGTCGGTGAGCAGTTCTTC

d_call: NA
j_call: TRBJ2-3
cdr3_length: 17
clone_size: NA
v_call: TRBV9
cdr3_aa: CASSVGGFSPPTDTQYF
cdr3_nt: TGTGCCAGCAGCGTAGGGGGATTTTCTCCACCAACAGATACGCAGTATTTT

d_call: NA
j_call: TRBJ2-7
cdr3_length: 11
clone_size: many
v_call: TRBV25-1
cdr3_aa: CASSESGEQYF
cdr3_nt: TGTGCCAGCAGTGAGTCCGGCGAGCAGTACTTC

d_call: NA
j_call: TRBJ2-3
cdr3_length: 13
clone_size: few
v_call: TRBV10-3
cdr3_aa: CAIRAGQTDTQYF
cdr3_nt: TGTGCCATCAGAGCGGGCCAAACAGATACGCAGTATTTT

d_call: NA
j_call: TRBJ2-7
cdr3_length: 14
clone_size: NA
v_call: TRBV20-1
cdr3_aa: CSARAAHRGYEQYF
cdr3_nt: TGCAGTGCTAGAGCTGCCCACAGAGGGTACGAGCAGTACTTC